This entry features one T cell receptor beta chain sequence. CDR3 length: 14 amino acids. Germline CDR1 and CDR2: MNHEY and SVGEGT. Trimming removed 1 base at V and 3 bases at J, with 9 bases between. The record originates from a study of CD8+CD57+ T cells in acquired aplastic anemia. Investigators profiled TCR beta VDJ and CDR3 from genomic DNA template. MiXCR, applied by TCRdb to the reads, yields one record per CDR3 protein. The table records 180,000 or so distinct CDR3 sequences, approximately 45% of them present only once. The sample taken for sequencing was sorted CD4+, CD8+, or CD8+CD57+ T cells (not recorded which) from PBMCs. The origin of this receptor is a human donor in good health. The chain combines TRBV6-2 or TRBV6-3 with TRBJ1-1; D is undetermined. The CDR3 DNA sequence: TGTGCCAGCAGTTACTGGAGACCTTACACTGAAGCTTTCTTT. Residues: CASSYWRPYTEAFF.